This TCR beta chain was sequenced in a study of blood T cells in healthy people across ages. At the level of the study: Researchers report that template switching captured about one barcoded beta molecule per two T cells. Regarding the study as a whole: Aged donors had fewer naive CD4+ cells and lower diversity than long-lived donors. The fall in TCR beta diversity per million T cells was roughly linear with age.

Peripheral blood was drawn, around 9.4 milliliters per donor. Comment on this clonotype: As yet, its antigen is unknown.

The CDR3 sequence is 16 residues long. The ends lost 10 bases at V and 8 bases at J; junction bases unmatched: 14. CDR1 and CDR2 (germline): ENHRY, SYGVKD. Alongside a J-beta primer mix, a sample-barcoded 5' primer served in a second PCR lasting about 7 to 12 cycles. TCRdb processed the 5' RACE reads anew with MiXCR; each CDR3 protein has one entry. The table shows about 1.5 million distinct CDR3 sequences, with about 42% occurring only once. The rearrangement uses TRBV10-3 and TRBJ2-1; TRBD2 matches at 13 bases. The receptor comes from a woman aged 18-29 years in good health. Sequenced sample: blood. The CDR3, as DNA: TGTGCCACGGGACGGACTAGCGGGAGCTTTGTCGATGAGCAGTTCTTC. This codes for CATGRTSGSFVDEQFF.